These 26 T cell receptor beta chains originate from one sample sequenced in a study of blood T cell repertoires in COVID-19. Profiled with immunoSEQ multiplex PCR; TCRdb holds only in-frame clones, not every one. The table lists about 100,000 clones, 80% of them singletons. The specimen sequenced was peripheral blood. The receptor set was obtained from a woman aged 65 to 85 with acute or convalescent COVID-19.

This rearrangement joins TRBV6-5 to TRBJ1-2, with no clear D. Germline V gene sequence: CDR1 MNHEY, CDR2 SVGAGI. V gave up 4 bases and J gave up 2 bases, with 2 bases separating them. The CDR3 runs 11 residues. CDR3 residues: CASSSNYGYTF. In DNA, the CDR3 is TGTGCCAGCAGTTCAAACTATGGCTACACCTTC.

Only a few counts were recorded for this clone. The chain carries TRBV9 and TRBJ1-1; no reliable D call. Looked up from germline, CDR1 is SGDLS and CDR2 is YYNGEE. The V gene lost 5 bases and the J gene lost 8 bases, with 13 bases spanning the gap. The CDR3 runs to 12 residues. CDR3 nucleotides: TGTGCCAGCAGTCAGACGGGAGCAGAAGCTTTCTTT. Protein: CASSQTGAEAFF.

CDR3 DNA sequence: TGTGCCAGCAGCTTAGGCGTTTCAGCAGGAACAGATACGCAGTATTTT. It translates to CASSLGVSAGTDTQYF. V and J are TRBV11-2 and TRBJ2-3; no firm D call. The CDR3 spans 16 residues. V was clipped by 1 base and J by 3 bases, with 14 bases between them. The germline V gene has CDR1 SGHAT and CDR2 FQNNGV. The variable domain in full, with the rest retrieved from reference TRBV11-2 and TRBJ2-3, is EAGVAQSPRYKIIEKRQSVAFWCNPISGHATLYWYQQILGQGPKLLIQFQNNGVVDDSQLPKDRFSAERLKGVDSTLKIQPAKLEDSAVYLCASSLGVSAGTDTQYFGPGTRLTVL.

This clone was seen a single time. This chain links TRBV19 with TRBJ2-7; 7 bases fit TRBD2. The V segment lost 5 bases and the J segment 1 base; nucleotides outside the gene matches: 8. The V gene's germline CDR1 is LNHDA and CDR2 SQIVND (reference sequence). The CDR3 runs to 15 residues. The CDR3 loop reads CASSLTSGVSYEQYF. As DNA, the CDR3 is TGTGCCAGTAGTCTCACCAGCGGGGTTTCCTACGAGCAGTACTTC.

This clone was recorded once. The rearrangement uses TRBV28 and TRBJ1-5; D ambiguous. Germline CDR1 is MDHEN and CDR2 is SYDVKM. The CDR3 loop spans 14 amino acids. V was shortened by 8 bases and J by 2 bases, with 13 bases between the two germline ends. The CDR3 loop is CASQQVFGNQPQHF. CDR3 coding DNA: TGTGCCAGCCAACAAGTCTTTGGCAATCAGCCCCAGCATTTT.

This clone showed up just once. The chain couples TRBV10-3 to TRBJ2-6; D is possibly TRBD1 (6 bases). V lost 5 bases and J 1 base, leaving 6 bases between the germline ends. The CDR3 extends over 14 amino acids. CDR1 is ENHRY, CDR2 SYGVKD, per germline. The CDR3 nucleotides are TGTGCCATCAGTACAGGGTCTGGGGCCAACGTCCTGACTTTC. This translates into CAISTGSGANVLTF.

The chain is built from TRBV3-1 (or the pseudogene TRBV3-2) and TRBJ1-1; D may be TRBD1 (6 bases). V was shortened by 1 base and J by 8 bases, with 17 bases between the two germline ends. The CDR3 covers 15 residues. CDR1 is LGHDT and CDR2 is YNNKEL in the germline V gene (reference sequence). CDR3 DNA sequence: TGTGCCAGCAGCCAAGGGGCACAGGGTAGAAGCGAAGCTTTCTTT. Amino acid sequence: CASSQGAQGRSEAFF.

This sequence joins TRBV7-6 and TRBJ1-2; TRBD1 might be the D (5 bases). Trimming took 6 bases from V and 10 from J, leaving 21 bases between them. This CDR3 is 14 amino acids long. The V gene's germline CDR1 is SGHVS and CDR2 FNYEAQ. The CDR3 region is CASSSTSRDGAYTF. As DNA, the CDR3 is TGTGCCAGCAGTTCAACGAGCAGGGATGGGGCCTACACCTTC.

This chain connects TRBV5-6 to TRBJ1-3, with D perhaps matching TRBD1 (5 bases). Germline V gene data show CDR1 as SGHDT and CDR2 as YYEEEE. With 4 bases removed from V and 0 bases from J, the gap between germline ends came to 14 bases. The CDR3 runs to 16 residues. The CDR3 spells CASSAGTAGSGNTIYF. CDR3 in DNA: TGTGCCAGCAGCGCCGGGACTGCTGGCTCTGGAAACACCATATATTTT.

The chain employs TRBV29-1 and TRBJ1-4; D perhaps matches TRBD1 (5 bases). CDR1 and CDR2 from the germline V gene are SQVTM and ANQGSEA. The CDR3 runs 12 residues. V was clipped by 4 bases and J by 5 bases, with 8 bases between them. CDR3 DNA sequence: TGCAGCGTTGGGGCAGGGAATGAAAAACTGTTTTTT. Protein product: CSVGAGNEKLFF.

This clone was recorded a few times. J is TRBJ2-7 and V is TRBV3-1 (or the pseudogene TRBV3-2), with D perhaps TRBD2 (6 bases). There are 15 residues in the CDR3. The ends were cut back, 1 base at V and 2 bases at J, with 12 bases in the middle. Germline V gives CDR1 LGHDT, CDR2 YNNKEL (reference sequence). The CDR3 reads CASSQGFSGTYEQYV. The CDR3 coding sequence is TGTGCCAGCAGCCAAGGGTTTAGCGGAACCTACGAGCAGTACGTC.

The V and J genes are TRBV6-8 and TRBJ2-7; tentative D call: TRBD2 (6 bases). Trimming removed 6 bases at V and 4 bases at J, with 22 bases between. The germline CDR1 and CDR2 sequences are MNHGY and SAAAGT. This CDR3 is 16 amino acids long. The CDR3 region has the DNA TGTGCCAGCAGGTCGGCCCGGGACTGCCGATGTTACGAGCAGTACGTC. As protein: CASRSARDCRCYEQYV.

The V call is TRBV28, the J call TRBJ1-5, with 7 bases matching TRBD1. Per the germline V gene, CDR1 is MDHEN and CDR2 is SYDVKM. Germline trimming cut 5 bases from V and 5 bases from J; bases unmatched to any gene: 9. The CDR3 sequence is 15 residues long. In DNA, the CDR3 is TGTGCCAGCAGTCCCTCCGGGACAGCTTATCAGCCCCAGCATTTT. This gives the protein CASSPSGTAYQPQHF.

The V and J genes are TRBV6-6 and TRBJ1-5; unclear D gene. The germline CDR1 and CDR2 sequences are MNHNY and SVGAGI (reference sequence). CDR3 size: 11 residues. Deletions cut 6 bases from V and 3 bases from J, with 3 bases between. The CDR3 loop reads CASSSNQPQHF. CDR3 nucleotides: TGTGCCAGCAGCTCCAATCAGCCCCAGCATTTT.

In this sample, this clone turned up a few times. As DNA, the CDR3 is TGTGCCAGCTCCTACCAGGGGACAGGGACAGAAGCTTTCTTT. Translation: CASSYQGTGTEAFF. This chain connects TRBV18 to TRBJ1-1, with 9 nucleotides matching TRBD1. The CDR3 extends over 14 amino acids. Germline V gene data show CDR1 as KGHSH and CDR2 as LQKENI. The ends lost 6 bases at V and 8 bases at J; junction bases unmatched: 10.

In this sample, this clone turned up a few times. V usage is TRBV5-1 and J usage is TRBJ1-2; possible D gene TRBD1, 5 bases. CDR1 and CDR2 from the germline V gene are SGHRS and YFSETQ. Trimming removed 7 bases at V and 3 bases at J, with 13 bases between. This CDR3 is built from 13 residues. CDR3 sequence reads: CASGTTGYYGYTF. In nucleotides, the CDR3 is TGCGCCAGCGGAACTACAGGTTACTATGGCTACACCTTC.

This chain uses TRBV6-6 with TRBJ2-7, with 7 positions matching TRBD1. The CDR3 is 15 amino acids. V shed 5 bases and J 3 bases; nucleotides not matched to a gene: 10. Germline V lookup: CDR1 MNHNY, CDR2 SVGAGI (reference sequence). This CDR3 reads CASSEPGTASYEQYF. CDR3 sequence (DNA): TGTGCCAGCAGTGAGCCCGGGACAGCCAGCTACGAGCAGTACTTC.

The chain has TRBV7-9 and TRBJ1-2; no reliable D call. Trimming left V 4 bases short and J 6 bases short, with 9 bases between. The CDR3 covers 12 residues. Germline lookup yields CDR1 SEHNR and CDR2 FQNEAQ (reference sequence). The CDR3 DNA is TGTGCCAGCAGCTCATCACAAAATGGCTACACCTTC. This translates into CASSSSQNGYTF.

The rearrangement uses TRBV6-1 and TRBJ1-2, with D tentatively TRBD1 (5 bases). CDR3 length: 17 amino acids. From germline, CDR1 is MNHNS and CDR2 SASEGT. V was shortened by 1 base and J by 2 bases, with 17 bases between the two germline ends. CDR3 amino acids: CASSEETPGIRNYGYTF. The CDR3 DNA sequence: TGTGCCAGCAGTGAAGAAACCCCAGGGATACGGAACTATGGCTACACCTTC.

The chain employs TRBV27 and TRBJ1-1; TRBD1 matches at 8 bases. The V segment lost 4 bases and the J segment 1 base; nucleotides outside the gene matches: 2. The germline V gene has CDR1 MNHEY and CDR2 SMNVEV (reference sequence). The CDR3 runs 14 residues. Here the CDR3 DNA reads TGTGCCAGCAGTTCGGGACAGGAGAACACTGAAGCTTTCTTT. Amino acid sequence: CASSSGQENTEAFF.

The chain carries TRBV7-8 and TRBJ1-5, with 9 bases aligning to TRBD1. V was clipped by 3 bases and J by 0 bases; unmatched bases: 3. This CDR3 has 16 amino acids. Germline loops: CDR1 SGHVS, CDR2 FQNEAQ. CDR3 region: CASSLGQGISNQPQHF. For the CDR3, the DNA is TGTGCCAGCAGCTTGGGACAGGGTATTAGCAATCAGCCCCAGCATTTT.

The gene calls are TRBV19 and TRBJ1-1, with D unresolved. V gave up 4 bases and J gave up 7 bases, with 7 bases separating them. The CDR3 extends over 11 amino acids. Germline V gene sequence: CDR1 LNHDA, CDR2 SQIVND (reference sequence). The CDR3, as DNA: TGTGCCAGTAGTACGCCAGGTGAAGCTTTCTTT. Translating it yields CASSTPGEAFF.

V gene TRBV28 combines with J gene TRBJ1-3, with TRBD1 identical over 8 bases. In germline, CDR1 is MDHEN, CDR2 SYDVKM. The length of the CDR3 is 18 residues. V lost 7 bases and J lost 0; bases outside the gene matches: 14. CDR3: CASTLGLTGALSGNTIYF. The CDR3 bases are TGTGCCAGCACTCTTGGACTGACAGGGGCGCTCTCTGGAAACACCATATATTTT.

This rearrangement joins TRBV7-2 to TRBJ1-2; D is uncertain. This CDR3 is built from 14 residues. Germline-derived CDR1 and CDR2 are SGHTA and FQGNSA. Trimming took 5 bases from V and 7 from J, leaving 17 bases between them. The CDR3 protein is CASSDGGDHRGYTF. The CDR3 region has the DNA TGTGCCAGCAGCGACGGCGGAGATCATCGTGGCTACACCTTC.

The rearrangement uses TRBV7-2 and TRBJ2-6; 8 bases agree with TRBD1. CDR1 and CDR2 (germline): SGHTA, FQGNSA. V dropped 6 bases and J dropped 0; count of bases not matched to a gene: 4. The CDR3 has 16 residues. The CDR3 here is CASSRQGTSGANVLTF. The CDR3 DNA follows: TGTGCCAGCAGTCGACAGGGGACCTCTGGGGCCAACGTCCTGACTTTC.

This clone turned up a few times. The gene calls are TRBV5-4 and TRBJ1-2, with a tentative D call TRBD1 (6 bases). The CDR3 totals 16 residues. The V end lost 4 bases, the J end lost 3 bases, and 19 bases lay between the germline ends. Per germline, CDR1 SGHNT and CDR2 YYREEE (reference sequence). CDR3 sequence (DNA): TGTGCCAGCAGCCGGGGATGGACAGAAGCCTACTATGGCTACACCTTC. Translation gives CASSRGWTEAYYGYTF.